These T cell receptor beta chains were read from a single sample in a study of shared clonotypes between healthy human individuals. Produced via immunoSEQ multiplex PCR; TCRdb's table is partial and in-frame only. The top ten hold over 0.1% of the sample, which has more than 2 million clones, roughly 95% seen once. Sequenced material: naive CD4+ T cells sorted from blood. The receptors were gathered from a man aged 18 to 30 in good health. CDR3s include the opening cysteine and the closing phenylalanine or tryptophan. Fields, in order: D gene, V gene, clone size, J gene, CDR3 protein, CDR3 DNA. The D gene is left open where the match is weak. A clone size is listed for some rows: how often the clone was seen (once, few, many), or a class if it is expanded.

>TRBD2|TRBV18|.|TRBJ2-7
CASSPGWQREGYEQYF
TGTGCCAGCTCACCGGGCTGGCAGCGGGAGGGCTACGAGCAGTACTTC
>.|TRBV20-1|.|TRBJ2-5
CSASGEAQYF
TGCAGTGCCTCAGGGGAGGCCCAGTACTTC
>TRBD1|TRBV5-4|.|TRBJ2-7
CASSPGQGNYEQYF
TGTGCCAGCAGCCCCGGACAGGGGAACTACGAGCAGTACTTC
>.|TRBV28|.|TRBJ1-3
CASSVPRAGNTIYF
TGTGCCAGCAGCGTCCCCCGGGCTGGAAACACCATATATTTT
>TRBD1|TRBV7-2|once|TRBJ2-7
CASSTRTGGSEQYF
TGTGCCAGCAGCACAAGGACAGGGGGTTCCGAGCAGTACTTC
>.|TRBV4-1|.|TRBJ1-6
CASSLDPDYNSPLHF
TGCGCCAGCAGCTTGGACCCCGACTATAATTCACCCCTCCACTTT
>.|TRBV2|.|TRBJ1-6
CASTLDSNSPLHF
TGTGCCAGCACTCTCGACAGTAATTCACCCCTCCACTTT
>TRBD1|TRBV6-1|.|TRBJ2-3
CASSLGQGFRDTQYF
TGTGCCAGCAGCCTGGGACAGGGGTTCAGGGATACGCAGTATTTT
>.|TRBV4-1|.|TRBJ1-1
CASSRGEGQNTEAFF
TGCGCCAGCAGCCGCGGGGAGGGGCAGAACACTGAAGCTTTCTTT
>TRBD1|TRBV10-2|.|TRBJ2-7
CASLPARGREQYF
TGCGCCAGCCTCCCAGCCAGGGGGCGGGAGCAGTACTTC
>.|TRBV28|.|TRBJ1-6
CASRQNVNNSPLHF
TGTGCCAGCAGACAAAATGTGAATAATTCACCCCTCCACTTT
>.|TRBV5-6|.|TRBJ1-6
CASSLATDNSPLHF
TGTGCCAGCAGCTTGGCCACAGATAATTCACCCCTCCACTTT
>TRBD1|TRBV6-5|.|TRBJ1-2
CASSYYLGGGYGYTF
TGTGCCAGCAGTTATTACCTAGGGGGCGGCTATGGCTACACCTTC
>.|TRBV6-6|.|TRBJ2-7
CASSYSRGLYEQYF
TGTGCCAGCAGTTACTCGAGGGGACTCTACGAGCAGTACTTC
>TRBD1|TRBV9|.|TRBJ1-1
CASSARQGNTEAFF
TGTGCCAGCAGCGCCCGACAGGGGAACACTGAAGCTTTCTTT
>.|TRBV2|.|TRBJ2-1
CASSGGEYNEQFF
TGTGCCAGCAGTGGGGGAGAATACAATGAGCAGTTCTTC
>TRBD1|TRBV7-2|.|TRBJ2-7
CASSFNRGPYEQYF
TGTGCCAGCAGCTTTAACAGGGGGCCCTACGAGCAGTACTTC
>.|TRBV5-1|.|TRBJ1-4
CASSLEPGSNEKLFF
TGCGCCAGCAGCTTGGAACCAGGGTCTAATGAAAAACTGTTTTTT
>.|TRBV10-1|once|TRBJ1-1
CASSETGLDTEAFF
TGCGCCAGCAGTGAGACAGGGTTGGACACTGAAGCTTTCTTT
>.|TRBV11-2|.|TRBJ2-7
CASSLNFGTGNYEQYF
TGTGCCAGCAGCTTAAATTTCGGCACAGGGAATTACGAGCAGTACTTC
>.|TRBV30|.|TRBJ1-3
CAWQRAYSGNTIYF
TGTGCCTGGCAAAGGGCATACTCTGGAAACACCATATATTTT
>TRBD1|TRBV5-1|.|TRBJ2-2
CASSLGDRPGNTGELFF
TGCGCCAGCAGCTTGGGGGACAGGCCGGGGAACACCGGGGAGCTGTTTTTT
>TRBD2|TRBV6-5|.|TRBJ2-7
CASSMAGGSYEQYF
TGTGCCAGCAGTATGGCGGGGGGCTCCTACGAGCAGTACTTC
>.|TRBV28|.|TRBJ2-7
CASSTLRGYGSYEQYF
TGTGCCAGCAGCACCCTCAGGGGTTATGGCTCCTACGAGCAGTACTTC
>TRBD2|TRBV4-3|.|TRBJ2-7
CASSQLPGLAGAYEQYF
TGCGCCAGCAGCCAGCTACCGGGACTAGCGGGAGCCTACGAGCAGTACTTC